Listed below are T cell receptor beta chains from one sample, sequenced in a study of blood T cell repertoires in COVID-19. TCRdb keeps only in-frame clones here, not all; method: immunoSEQ multiplex PCR. The sample includes around 390,000 clones, approximately 90% of them seen just once. The sequenced sample was PBMCs or T cells enriched from blood (not recorded which). All receptors derive from a woman between 50 and 59 years old who had recovered from COVID-19. The CDR3 runs from the conserved cysteine through the conserved F or W. The order of the fields is V gene, J gene, D gene, clone size, CDR3 DNA, CDR3 protein. D genes are given only for firm matches. The listing skips clone size in some rows; elsewhere it reads once, few, many or a size class.

v_call: TRBV6-5
j_call: TRBJ1-5
d_call: .
clone_size: .
cdr3_nt: TGTGCCAGCAGGAGGAGATTTGATCAGCCCCAGCATTTT
cdr3_aa: CASRRRFDQPQHF

v_call: TRBV28
j_call: TRBJ1-6
d_call: TRBD1
clone_size: .
cdr3_nt: TGTGCCAGCAGTTTGGCCACCTTGGGACAGTCGAATTCACCCCTCCACTTT
cdr3_aa: CASSLATLGQSNSPLHF

v_call: TRBV4-3
j_call: TRBJ1-1
d_call: .
clone_size: .
cdr3_nt: TGCGCCAGCAGCCAAGATTCTTGGGAGGACACTGAAGCTTTCTTT
cdr3_aa: CASSQDSWEDTEAFF

v_call: TRBV5-5
j_call: TRBJ2-3
d_call: TRBD1
clone_size: few
cdr3_nt: TGTGCCAGCAGCTTGGAGACAGGGACGCAGTATTTT
cdr3_aa: CASSLETGTQYF

v_call: TRBV19
j_call: TRBJ2-2
d_call: TRBD1
clone_size: .
cdr3_nt: TGTGCCAGTGATCAGGTCGGGACAGCGAACACCGGGGAGCTGTTTTTT
cdr3_aa: CASDQVGTANTGELFF

v_call: TRBV2
j_call: TRBJ2-3
d_call: TRBD2
clone_size: .
cdr3_nt: TGTGCCATTTTGAGCGGGGTCCGTTCAGATACGCAGTATTTT
cdr3_aa: CAILSGVRSDTQYF

v_call: TRBV12-3/TRBV12-4
j_call: TRBJ1-2
d_call: TRBD1
clone_size: .
cdr3_nt: TGTGCCAGCACCACCGGGACAGCCTATGGCTACACCTTC
cdr3_aa: CASTTGTAYGYTF

v_call: TRBV7-2
j_call: TRBJ1-1
d_call: .
clone_size: .
cdr3_nt: TGTGCCAGCAGCTACGGACAGAGACAAGCTTTCTTT
cdr3_aa: CASSYGQRQAFF

v_call: TRBV11-2
j_call: TRBJ1-1
d_call: .
clone_size: .
cdr3_nt: TGTGCCAGCAGCCCGATACAGGGTAGAAACACTGAAGCTTTCTTT
cdr3_aa: CASSPIQGRNTEAFF

v_call: TRBV19
j_call: TRBJ1-2
d_call: TRBD1
clone_size: .
cdr3_nt: TGTGCCAGTATGGGGACAGTAGATGGCTACACCTTC
cdr3_aa: CASMGTVDGYTF

v_call: TRBV12-3/TRBV12-4
j_call: TRBJ1-2
d_call: .
clone_size: .
cdr3_nt: TGTGCCAGCGGGAGACAGGCTGGTGGCTACACCTTC
cdr3_aa: CASGRQAGGYTF

v_call: TRBV6-5
j_call: TRBJ1-5
d_call: TRBD1
clone_size: .
cdr3_nt: TGTGCCAGCAGGACACGACAGGGGGGCAATCAGCCCCAGCATTTT
cdr3_aa: CASRTRQGGNQPQHF

v_call: TRBV4-3
j_call: TRBJ1-1
d_call: .
clone_size: .
cdr3_nt: TGCGCCAGCAGCCAAGATCGACGGGGTTGGAACACTGAAGCTTTCTTT
cdr3_aa: CASSQDRRGWNTEAFF

v_call: TRBV5-1
j_call: TRBJ2-2
d_call: TRBD2
clone_size: many
cdr3_nt: TGCGCCAGCACCCGTTGGGCTAGCGGGTCCACCGGGGAGCTGTTTTTT
cdr3_aa: CASTRWASGSTGELFF

v_call: TRBV5-1
j_call: TRBJ2-3
d_call: TRBD2
clone_size: .
cdr3_nt: TGCGCCAGCAGCTGGGGGGGAGTTAAAGATACGCAGTATTTT
cdr3_aa: CASSWGGVKDTQYF

v_call: TRBV28
j_call: TRBJ1-2
d_call: .
clone_size: .
cdr3_nt: TGTGCCAGCAGTTTCCAAATTTCTGGCTACACCTTC
cdr3_aa: CASSFQISGYTF

v_call: TRBV6-5
j_call: TRBJ1-2
d_call: .
clone_size: .
cdr3_nt: TGTGCCAGCAGTTTAGCGGGGTGGAGTGGCTACACCTTC
cdr3_aa: CASSLAGWSGYTF

v_call: TRBV5-1
j_call: TRBJ1-2
d_call: .
clone_size: .
cdr3_nt: TGCGCCAGCAGCTTGTCAGGGTTTAGTGGCTACACCTTC
cdr3_aa: CASSLSGFSGYTF

v_call: TRBV7-2
j_call: TRBJ2-1
d_call: TRBD2
clone_size: .
cdr3_nt: TGTGCCAGCAGCTTAGGTGTAGCGGGGGGAGTAGATGAGCAGTTCTTC
cdr3_aa: CASSLGVAGGVDEQFF

v_call: TRBV10-3
j_call: TRBJ2-2
d_call: .
clone_size: once
cdr3_nt: TGTGCCATCAGTGAGATCGGGGGGCCGGCCACCGGGGAGCTGTTTTTT
cdr3_aa: CAISEIGGPATGELFF

v_call: TRBV4-1
j_call: TRBJ2-1
d_call: TRBD1
clone_size: .
cdr3_nt: TGCGCCAGCAGCCAAGACGCCAGGGGGTACCACAATGAGCAGTTCTTC
cdr3_aa: CASSQDARGYHNEQFF

v_call: TRBV28
j_call: TRBJ1-4
d_call: TRBD1
clone_size: .
cdr3_nt: TGTGCCAGCAGCCCGGGACAGGGGGTCGGGAAACTGTTTTTT
cdr3_aa: CASSPGQGVGKLFF

v_call: TRBV28
j_call: TRBJ1-1
d_call: .
clone_size: .
cdr3_nt: TGTGCCAGCAGTTCCGATACAGCCTCCACGAACACTGAAGCTTTCTTT
cdr3_aa: CASSSDTASTNTEAFF

v_call: TRBV2
j_call: TRBJ1-4
d_call: .
clone_size: .
cdr3_nt: TGTGCCAGCAGCTTTGACAGGTTTAATGAAAAACTGTTTTTT
cdr3_aa: CASSFDRFNEKLFF

v_call: TRBV6-6
j_call: TRBJ1-3
d_call: .
clone_size: .
cdr3_nt: TGTGCCAGCCTGCCCCGGGACTTATCGGGAAACACCATATATTTT
cdr3_aa: CASLPRDLSGNTIYF

v_call: TRBV5-1
j_call: TRBJ2-1
d_call: .
clone_size: .
cdr3_nt: TGCGCCAGCAGCACCCAACAGGTGAGCTCCTACAATGAGCAGTTCTTC
cdr3_aa: CASSTQQVSSYNEQFF

v_call: TRBV25-1
j_call: TRBJ1-2
d_call: .
clone_size: .
cdr3_nt: TGTGCCAGCAGTGACGCAGGAACCTATGGCTACACCTTC
cdr3_aa: CASSDAGTYGYTF

v_call: TRBV25-1
j_call: TRBJ1-1
d_call: .
clone_size: .
cdr3_nt: TGTGCCAGCAGTGAATACAGGGACACTGAAGCTTTCTTT
cdr3_aa: CASSEYRDTEAFF

v_call: TRBV18
j_call: TRBJ1-2
d_call: TRBD1
clone_size: once
cdr3_nt: TGTGCCAGCTCACCGACGGGGACAGGGGATGGCTACACCTTC
cdr3_aa: CASSPTGTGDGYTF

v_call: TRBV5-1
j_call: TRBJ2-7
d_call: TRBD1
clone_size: few
cdr3_nt: TGCGCCAGCAGCTGGAAAAACACGGGACAGCCCTACGAGCAGTACTTC
cdr3_aa: CASSWKNTGQPYEQYF

v_call: TRBV28
j_call: TRBJ1-5
d_call: .
clone_size: .
cdr3_nt: TGTGCCAGCACCACAGGGACGAATCAGCCCCAGCATTTT
cdr3_aa: CASTTGTNQPQHF

v_call: TRBV9
j_call: TRBJ1-1
d_call: .
clone_size: .
cdr3_nt: TGTGCCAGCAGCGTAGATGGGGGCGCATCAATTGAAGCTTTCTTT
cdr3_aa: CASSVDGGASIEAFF

v_call: TRBV2
j_call: TRBJ1-1
d_call: TRBD1
clone_size: .
cdr3_nt: TGTGCCAGCTCTTTAAACAGGGGTACTGAAGCTTTCTTT
cdr3_aa: CASSLNRGTEAFF

v_call: TRBV4-3
j_call: TRBJ2-7
d_call: .
clone_size: .
cdr3_nt: TGCGCCAGCACGGCGTCAGGGTACCACGAGCAGTACTTC
cdr3_aa: CASTASGYHEQYF

v_call: TRBV19
j_call: TRBJ2-1
d_call: .
clone_size: .
cdr3_nt: TGTGCCAGTAGTAATCAGGGTCCCTACAATGAGCAGTTCTTC
cdr3_aa: CASSNQGPYNEQFF

v_call: TRBV7-9
j_call: TRBJ2-7
d_call: .
clone_size: .
cdr3_nt: TGTGCCAGCAGTCTAGCCGGTGACACATACGAGCAGTACTTC
cdr3_aa: CASSLAGDTYEQYF

v_call: TRBV5-1
j_call: TRBJ1-2
d_call: .
clone_size: .
cdr3_nt: TGCGCCAGCAGCTTACAGGGACCGGGCTATGGCTACACCTTC
cdr3_aa: CASSLQGPGYGYTF